Below are 6 T cell receptor beta chains sequenced from a single sample in a study of blood T cell repertoires in COVID-19. Generated by immunoSEQ multiplex PCR, the TCRdb table keeps only in-frame clones and is missing some. Of tens of thousands of clones in the sample, around 80% were seen once. Input material: peripheral blood. The source of these receptors is a man between 45 and 60 years old with acute or convalescent COVID-19.

This chain joins TRBV11-3 and TRBJ2-3; 11 nucleotides match TRBD1. Germline-derived CDR1 and CDR2 are SGHNT and YENEEA. V dropped 5 bases and J dropped 3; count of bases not matched to a gene: 13. The CDR3 spans 18 residues. The DNA of the CDR3 is TGTGCCAGCAGCCTCGGGACAGGGGGGGAGATTGGGACAGATACGCAGTATTTT. Its translation is CASSLGTGGEIGTDTQYF.

The chain employs TRBV7-2 and TRBJ1-5, with TRBD1 matching over 7 bases. This CDR3 has 15 residues. V shed 5 bases and J 5 bases; nucleotides not matched to a gene: 9. Per the germline V gene, CDR1 is SGHTA and CDR2 is FQGNSA. The CDR3 loop reads CASSTRQGRHQPQHF. The CDR3 region has the DNA TGTGCCAGCAGCACCCGACAGGGCCGGCATCAGCCCCAGCATTTT.

V and J are TRBV6-2 or TRBV6-3 and TRBJ2-5, with TRBD2 matching over 8 bases. With 2 bases clipped from V and 1 base from J, the junction kept 9 bases outside the gene matches. From germline, CDR1 is MNHEY and CDR2 SVGEGT. CDR3 length: 17 residues. This CDR3 is CASSYAKIAGFQETQYF. The CDR3 bases are TGTGCCAGCAGTTACGCGAAAATAGCGGGATTCCAAGAGACCCAGTACTTC.

This clone showed up just a few times. This chain joins TRBV28 and TRBJ1-6; maybe TRBD1 (5 bases). CDR1 and CDR2 (germline): MDHEN, SYDVKM. Trimming stripped 7 bases from V and 1 base from J, with 17 bases between. The CDR3 has 17 residues. The CDR3 DNA sequence: TGTGCCAGCACCAGCCCAGCAGGGAGGTCCTATAATTCACCCCTCCACTTT. The encoded protein is CASTSPAGRSYNSPLHF. Combining the CDR3 with reference TRBV28 and TRBJ1-6 gives the whole variable domain DVKVTQSSRYLVKRTGEKVFLECVQDMDHENMFWYRQDPGLGLRLIYFSYDVKMKEKGDIPEGYSVSREKKERFSLILESASTNQTSMYLCASTSPAGRSYNSPLHFGNGTRLTVT.

V and J are TRBV5-5 and TRBJ2-2, with TRBD1 matching 7 bases. There are 15 residues in the CDR3. Germline V CDR1 and CDR2: SGHKS, YYEKEE (reference sequence). The J segment lost 2 bases and the V segment lost 6 bases, leaving 7 bases of the junction unmatched. The CDR3 region has the DNA TGTGCCAGCACCCTCGGGACAGTAAACACCGGGGAGCTGTTTTTT. Its protein product is CASTLGTVNTGELFF.

The J gene is TRBJ1-1, the V gene TRBV19, with a tentative D call TRBD1 (6 bases). The CDR3 runs 15 residues. Trimming left V 1 base short and J 5 bases short, with 14 bases between. Germline CDR1 reads LNHDA; CDR2 reads SQIVND (reference sequence). CDR3 in DNA: TGTGCCAGTAGTATAGTGAGACCCAGGGGTACTGAAGCTTTCTTT. This translates into CASSIVRPRGTEAFF.